Listed here are 12 T cell receptor beta chains from one sample, sequenced in a study of CD4 and CD8 cells across lung adenocarcinoma regions. MiXCR was run by TCRdb on the PCR reads, yielding one entry per CDR3 protein. The sample comprises around 2,000 distinct CDR3 sequences, around two thirds of which are singletons, and over 35% rests with the top ten. Sequencing used CD4+ T cells from the margin of a lung tumor. These receptors originate from a female donor with lung adenocarcinoma. The CD4 and CD8 labels of this study may be unreliable.

V is TRBV14 and J is TRBJ2-3, with a tentative D call TRBD1 (6 bases). The germline gives CDR1 SGHDN, CDR2 FVKESK. The CDR3 is made up of 14 amino acids. V was trimmed by 4 bases and J by 6 bases, leaving 14 bases between them. CDR3 nucleotide sequence: TGTGCCAGCAGCCCTTTAGGAAGGGGGGATACGCAGTATTTT. It yields the protein CASSPLGRGDTQYF.

The V gene is TRBV7-2, the J gene TRBJ2-1, with 7 bases that match TRBD2. V shed 1 base and J 6 bases; nucleotides not matched to a gene: 3. Germline V gene sequence: CDR1 SGHTA, CDR2 FQGNSA. The CDR3 is made up of 14 amino acids. The CDR3 nucleotides read TGTGCCAGCAGCTTAGGCGGGGGACCCAATGAGCAGTTCTTC. Amino acid sequence: CASSLGGGPNEQFF.

This clonotype was recorded only once. The chain combines TRBV7-2 with TRBJ2-6, with 7 bases identical to TRBD2. The J call may be mistaken, given a closer DNA end match to TRBJ2-1. CDR1 and CDR2 (germline): SGHTA, FQGNSA. The CDR3 has 14 residues. The CDR3 DNA is TGTGCCAGCAGCTTAGCGGCGGGAGCCGGGGAGCAGTTCTTC. It encodes CASSLAAGAGEQFF.

The chain uses TRBV6-5 and TRBJ2-3; D is unresolved. The germline gives CDR1 MNHEY, CDR2 SVGAGI. V gave up 0 bases and J gave up 0 bases, with 13 bases separating them. The CDR3 has 17 residues. CDR3 nucleotides: TGTGCCAGCAGTTACTCGTTCACAGCCAGTAGCACAGATACGCAGTATTTT. This translates into CASSYSFTASSTDTQYF.

The V call is TRBV6-1, the J call TRBJ2-3; 13 bases line up with TRBD2. With 3 bases clipped from V and 2 bases from J, the junction kept 8 bases outside the gene matches. Germline V CDR1 and CDR2: MNHNS, SASEGT. The CDR3 spans 18 residues. The CDR3: CASSDTSGGAIPTDTQYF. For the CDR3, the DNA is TGTGCCAGCAGTGATACTAGCGGGGGGGCGATTCCCACAGATACGCAGTATTTT.

Within the sample, this clonotype is medium-sized. The chain couples TRBV6-1 to TRBJ2-1, with a tentative D call TRBD1 (6 bases). With the DNA end fitting TRBJ2-7 better, the J assignment may be wrong. This CDR3 spans 14 amino acids. In germline, CDR1 is MNHNS, CDR2 SASEGT. CDR3 amino acids: CASSEINRGGEQYF. The CDR3 region has the DNA TGTGCCAGCAGTGAAATTAACAGAGGGGGCGAGCAGTACTTC.

V usage is TRBV27 and J usage is TRBJ1-6, with D possibly TRBD1 on 5 matching bases. Trimming pared 8 bases from V and 7 bases from J, leaving 12 bases between. Germline V CDR1 and CDR2: MNHEY, SMNVEV (reference sequence). The CDR3 runs to 13 residues. The CDR3 DNA reads TGTGCCAGCGGGACCAGGGAGAATTCACCCCTCCACTTT. Translation: CASGTRENSPLHF.

This clonotype came up a few times. Written as DNA, the CDR3 is TGTGCCAGCAGTGATGGAAGCTTAAGTCCATACGAGCAGTACTTC. Translating gives CASSDGSLSPYEQYF. The gene calls are TRBV6-1 and TRBJ2-7; D gene uncertain. Germline-derived CDR1 and CDR2 are MNHNS and SASEGT. The CDR3 is made up of 15 amino acids. V gave up 3 bases and J gave up 4 bases, with 16 bases separating them.

The table lists this clonotype with a few counts. A much larger clonotype is one base distant, so this may be a read error. The chain uses TRBV7-2 and TRBJ2-1, with D perhaps matching TRBD2 (6 bases). V shed 3 bases and J shed 8 bases, with 17 bases lying between them. CDR1 is SGHTA and CDR2 is FQGNSA in the germline V gene. The CDR3 sequence is 15 residues long. In DNA, the CDR3 is TGTGCCAGCAGCTTTCCCGGCTCGGGGGTGGATGAGCAGTTCTTC. Protein sequence: CASSFPGSGVDEQFF.

DNA of the CDR3: TGTGCCAGCAGGCAGACTATAACTTCCCGCACAGATACGCAGTATTTT. Translating gives CASRQTITSRTDTQYF. The chain has TRBV6-1 and TRBJ2-3; weak D call: TRBD2 (5 bases). Germline lookup yields CDR1 MNHNS and CDR2 SASEGT. This CDR3 is built from 16 residues. The V gene lost 6 bases and the J gene lost 1 base, with 17 bases spanning the gap.

To note about this clonotype: The conserved final phenylalanine or tryptophan is absent from the CDR3, which likely points to a read error. The limits of the CDR3 on the DNA are not certain, so only TCRdb's listed CDR3 is given. The genes are TRBV6-1 and TRBJ2-5; the DNA was not used to check the table's D call, TRBD2. Germline CDR1 MNHNS, CDR2 SASEGT. The CDR3 adds up to 20 amino acids, both ends counted. The CDR3 sequence is CASSSPGASGSRSFSSFGVG.

Judged by abundance, this clonotype is medium-sized. The chain employs TRBV6-6 and TRBJ2-1, with 10 positions matching TRBD2. This CDR3 contains 16 residues. Germline CDR1 reads MNHNY; CDR2 reads SVGAGI (reference sequence). Trimming cost V 0 bases and J 10 bases; bases outside gene matches: 9. Written as DNA, the CDR3 is TGTGCCAGCAGTTACTCGATAGCGGGAGGTAGGAACGAGCAGTTCTTC. Translated, it gives CASSYSIAGGRNEQFF.